The 26 T cell receptor beta chains below were found in one sample sequenced in a study of blood T cell repertoires in COVID-19. Clones were sequenced by immunoSEQ multiplex PCR, and TCRdb holds only the in-frame ones, with some missing. The profile shows under 250,000 clones, under 90% of them singletons. The sample consisted of peripheral blood. These receptors came from an older woman who had recovered from COVID-19.

This clone has a handful of counts. V gene TRBV4-1 combines with J gene TRBJ2-1; 8 bases fit TRBD2. Trimming removed 4 bases from V and 2 bases from J; junction bases left unmatched: 4. This CDR3 is built from 15 residues. Germline values: CDR1 MGHRA, CDR2 YSYEKL. The CDR3 here is CASSRFSGAYNEQFF. In nucleotides, the CDR3 is TGCGCCAGCAGCCGATTTAGCGGGGCCTACAATGAGCAGTTCTTC.

The chain recombines TRBV2 with TRBJ1-5; 8 bases align to TRBD1. The CDR3 is 14 amino acids. Trimming took 4 bases from V and 7 from J; bases not matched to a gene: 6. CDR1 is SNHLY, CDR2 FYNNEI, per germline. The CDR3 region has the DNA TGTGCCAGCAGTGTACAGGGGGAAGGGCAGCCCCAGCATTTT. It translates to CASSVQGEGQPQHF. The full variable domain, its missing parts supplied by reference TRBV2 and TRBJ1-5, is EPEVTQTPSHQVTQMGQEVILRCVPISNHLYFYWYRQILGQKVEFLVSFYNNEISEKSEIFDDQFSVERPDGSNFTLKIRSTKLEDSAMYFCASSVQGEGQPQHFGDGTRLSIL.

The CDR3 sequence: CAWSLRGNQPQHF. The CDR3 DNA reads TGTGCCTGGAGTTTACGGGGCAATCAGCCCCAGCATTTT. The V call is TRBV30, the J call TRBJ1-5; D is unresolved. V lost 2 bases and J 2 bases, leaving 7 bases between the germline ends. This CDR3 has 13 amino acids. Germline V gene lookup returns CDR1 GTSNPN and CDR2 SVGIG (reference sequence).

This sequence joins TRBV3-1 (or the pseudogene TRBV3-2) and TRBJ2-1, with 9 positions matching TRBD2. Germline V gene sequence: CDR1 LGHDT, CDR2 YNNKEL (reference sequence). CDR3 length: 14 amino acids. With V trimmed by 4 bases and J by 7 bases, 5 bases remained unmatched. CDR3 nucleotides: TGTGCCAGCAGCCGAGTAGCGGGGGTAAATGAGCAGTTCTTC. It translates to CASSRVAGVNEQFF.

The J gene is TRBJ1-2, the V gene TRBV5-4, with unresolved D. Trimming removed 4 bases from V and 1 base from J, with 20 bases in between. This CDR3 is built from 17 residues. Germline V gives CDR1 SGHNT, CDR2 YYREEE (reference sequence). CDR3 bases: TGTGCCAGCAGCCCCCCGAGGGCGTACACAGTTAACTATGGCTACACCTTC. Translating it yields CASSPPRAYTVNYGYTF.

The CDR3 loop is CAISQSTGRNTEAFF. CDR3 nucleotide sequence: TGTGCCATCAGTCAATCGACAGGGAGGAACACTGAAGCTTTCTTT. The chain links TRBV10-3 to TRBJ1-1, with 7 bases identical to TRBD1. CDR3 length equals 15 residues. Looked up from germline, CDR1 is ENHRY and CDR2 is SYGVKD. V lost 5 bases and J lost 1; bases outside the gene matches: 7.

This rearrangement joins TRBV4-2 to TRBJ2-1; 8 bases are shared with TRBD2. V dropped 0 bases and J dropped 6; count of bases not matched to a gene: 4. This CDR3 region has 15 residues. Germline loops: CDR1 LGHNA, CDR2 YNFKEQ. The CDR3: CASSQDGTSFNEQFF. In DNA form, the CDR3 reads TGTGCCAGCAGCCAAGATGGGACTAGTTTCAATGAGCAGTTCTTC.

The chain joins TRBV19 to TRBJ1-6; TRBD1 matches 9 bases. V shed 11 bases and J 7 bases; nucleotides not matched to a gene: 9. The CDR3 contains 14 residues. CDR1 and CDR2 (germline): LNHDA, SQIVND (reference sequence). In DNA, the CDR3 is TGTGCCGCCCGGGACAGGGCGGGAAATTCACCCCTCCACTTT. Protein product: CAARDRAGNSPLHF.

The V call is TRBV7-9, the J call TRBJ1-1; tentatively, D is TRBD1 (5 bases). The CDR3 covers 11 residues. V was shortened by 8 bases and J by 7 bases, with 11 bases between the two germline ends. Germline CDR1 and CDR2: SEHNR and FQNEAQ (reference sequence). CDR3 in amino acids: CASGYQGEAFF. The CDR3 region has the DNA TGTGCCAGCGGATACCAGGGTGAAGCTTTCTTT.

V gene TRBV25-1 combines with J gene TRBJ2-1; possible D gene TRBD2, 6 bases. V dropped 7 bases and J dropped 0 bases, with 13 bases sitting between them. The CDR3 length is 15 residues. CDR1 MGHDK and CDR2 SYGVNS come from the germline V gene. The CDR3 coding sequence is TGTGCCAGCACCGGGGACTTTAGCTCCTACAATGAGCAGTTCTTC. This translates into CASTGDFSSYNEQFF.

The rearrangement uses TRBV6-5 and TRBJ2-3; TRBD1 agrees at 10 bases. V lost 4 bases to trimming and J lost 5 bases; unmatched junction nucleotides: 6. Germline CDR1 and CDR2: MNHEY and SVGAGI. CDR3 size: 15 residues. The CDR3 here is CASSSSGTGVDTQYF. DNA of the CDR3: TGTGCCAGCAGTTCCTCCGGGACAGGGGTAGATACGCAGTATTTT.

This chain uses TRBV4-3 with TRBJ1-5, with 9 bases matching TRBD1. Trimming cost V 2 bases and J 5 bases; bases outside gene matches: 10. Per the germline V gene, CDR1 is LGHNA and CDR2 is YSLEER. The CDR3 is 17 amino acids. CDR3 loop: CASSQTRQGGSHQPQHF. The CDR3 DNA follows: TGCGCCAGCAGCCAAACCAGACAGGGGGGAAGTCATCAGCCCCAGCATTTT.

Note on this clone: The same CDR3 arises from other DNA sequences in this sample as well. The chain has TRBV20-1 and TRBJ1-1, with TRBD1 as a possible D gene (5 bases). Germline CDR1 is DFQATT and CDR2 is SNEGSKA (reference sequence). The CDR3 covers 11 residues. Between the trimmed V and J ends, which lost 3 bases and 6 bases, there was a span of 8 bases. CDR3 nucleotides: TGCAGTGCTAGGGGGGGTGCTGAAGCTTTCTTT. It encodes CSARGGAEAFF.

V is TRBV7-6 and J is TRBJ2-1; TRBD1 agrees at 10 bases. Trimming removed 4 bases from V and 6 bases from J; junction bases left unmatched: 12. Germline CDR1 is SGHVS and CDR2 is FNYEAQ. This CDR3 spans 17 amino acids. The CDR3 region has the DNA TGTGCCAGCAGCTCCGGGACAGGGGCCCCAGCGGGCAATGAGCAGTTCTTC. Its translation is CASSSGTGAPAGNEQFF.

The chain carries TRBV4-1 and TRBJ2-2, with 7 bases fitting TRBD2. V was clipped by 0 bases and J by 4 bases; unmatched bases: 8. CDR1 is MGHRA, CDR2 YSYEKL, per germline. The CDR3 sequence is 17 residues long. The CDR3: CASSQDLGGGITGELFF. In nucleotides, the CDR3 is TGCGCCAGCAGCCAAGATCTGGGCGGGGGAATCACCGGGGAGCTGTTTTTT.

This chain joins TRBV6-5 and TRBJ2-1; D may be TRBD1 (6 bases). V was shortened by 4 bases and J by 8 bases, with 12 bases between the two germline ends. Germline V gene data show CDR1 as MNHEY and CDR2 as SVGAGI. The CDR3 runs 13 residues. The CDR3 reads CASSFQGYDEQFF. The CDR3 coding sequence is TGTGCCAGCAGTTTCCAGGGGTACGATGAGCAGTTCTTC.

The chain links TRBV11-2 to TRBJ2-1; D is ambiguous. The V and J ends lost 5 bases and 8 bases respectively, with 13 bases between them. The CDR3 extends over 13 amino acids. Germline V CDR1 and CDR2: SGHAT, FQNNGV. CDR3 nucleotides: TGTGCCAGCAGCGAGGTGGGTTCCCATGAGCAGTTCTTC. It codes for CASSEVGSHEQFF.

The gene calls are TRBV2 and TRBJ1-1; a weak D match, TRBD1 (6 bases). Germline CDR1 and CDR2: SNHLY and FYNNEI. Trimming left V 1 base short and J 1 base short, with 16 bases between. The CDR3 has 17 amino acids. The CDR3 region is CASSEGVWGQTNTEAFF. CDR3 coding DNA: TGTGCCAGCAGTGAAGGGGTTTGGGGACAAACGAACACTGAAGCTTTCTTT.

The chain is built from TRBV2 and TRBJ1-4; TRBD1 agrees at 8 bases. Unmatched junction bases numbered 4, after V lost 6 bases and J lost 7 bases. Germline values: CDR1 SNHLY, CDR2 FYNNEI. The CDR3 sequence is 13 residues long. CDR3 amino acids: CASRTGAFEKLFF. The CDR3, as DNA: TGTGCCAGCAGGACAGGGGCTTTTGAAAAACTGTTTTTT.

This clone came up a few times. The chain carries TRBV5-6 and TRBJ2-3; D gene unclear. The CDR3 runs 16 residues. Germline CDR1 reads SGHDT; CDR2 reads YYEEEE. V dropped 4 bases and J dropped 2 bases, with 17 bases sitting between them. In DNA, the CDR3 is TGTGCCAGCAGCCCTTGGGCCTTACCCTTCACAGATACGCAGTATTTT. Its protein is CASSPWALPFTDTQYF. The variable domain in full, completed from reference TRBV5-6 and TRBJ2-3, reads DAGVTQSPTHLIKTRGQQVTLRCSPKSGHDTVSWYQQALGQGPQFIFQYYEEEERQRGNFPDRFSGHQFPNYSSELNVNALLLGDSALYLCASSPWALPFTDTQYFGPGTRLTVL.

This clone appeared a few times. The gene calls are TRBV18 and TRBJ1-1; a weak D match, TRBD1 (5 bases). V was pared by 3 bases and J by 1 base, with 12 bases between. The germline gives CDR1 KGHSH, CDR2 LQKENI. This CDR3 comprises 15 residues. The DNA of the CDR3 is TGTGCCAGCTCACCCGATTTAGACAGGAACACTGAAGCTTTCTTT. As protein: CASSPDLDRNTEAFF.

This chain connects TRBV5-1 to TRBJ2-7; 9 nucleotides align to TRBD1. Per the germline V gene, CDR1 is SGHRS and CDR2 is YFSETQ. This CDR3 has 16 amino acids. V gave up 1 base and J gave up 4 bases; unmatched junction bases: 9. The CDR3 DNA reads TGCGCCAGCAGCTTGTTCCGGACAGGGGAGAGGTACGAGCAGTACTTC. This sequence encodes CASSLFRTGERYEQYF.

This sequence joins TRBV11-2 and TRBJ2-4; 8 nucleotides agree with TRBD2. V lost 0 bases, J lost 3 bases, and 10 bases stayed unmatched. This CDR3 has 18 amino acids. The V gene's germline CDR1 is SGHAT and CDR2 FQNNGV. The CDR3 region is CASSLESSGDPYKNIQYF. The CDR3 bases are TGTGCCAGCAGCTTAGAGAGTAGCGGGGACCCTTACAAAAACATTCAGTACTTC.

The chain joins TRBV7-8 to TRBJ1-4, with D possibly matching TRBD1 (5 bases). Per germline, CDR1 SGHVS and CDR2 FQNEAQ. This CDR3 has 15 amino acids. V lost 3 bases to trimming and J lost 6 bases, with 14 bases between them. CDR3 sequence (DNA): TGTGCCAGCAGCTTCGCCGCGGGGGGGTATGAAAAACTGTTTTTT. Its protein product is CASSFAAGGYEKLFF.

The chain joins TRBV4-3 to TRBJ2-1; the match to TRBD2 covers 9 bases. The junction had 9 bases not matched to a gene; V was cut back by 0 bases and J by 6 bases. The germline gives CDR1 LGHNA, CDR2 YSLEER. This CDR3 has 17 amino acids. The CDR3 loop reads CASSQDMRLAGTNEQFF. The DNA for the CDR3 is TGCGCCAGCAGCCAAGATATGAGGCTAGCGGGGACCAATGAGCAGTTCTTC.

This chain connects TRBV7-9 to TRBJ1-2; possibly TRBD1 for D (6 bases). CDR1 is SEHNR and CDR2 is FQNEAQ in the germline V gene (reference sequence). The CDR3 contains 14 residues. The ends were cut back, 1 base at V and 3 bases at J, with 9 bases in the middle. Here the CDR3 DNA reads TGTGCCAGCAGCTTAGGCAGGGGCGACTATGGCTACACCTTC. Its translation is CASSLGRGDYGYTF.